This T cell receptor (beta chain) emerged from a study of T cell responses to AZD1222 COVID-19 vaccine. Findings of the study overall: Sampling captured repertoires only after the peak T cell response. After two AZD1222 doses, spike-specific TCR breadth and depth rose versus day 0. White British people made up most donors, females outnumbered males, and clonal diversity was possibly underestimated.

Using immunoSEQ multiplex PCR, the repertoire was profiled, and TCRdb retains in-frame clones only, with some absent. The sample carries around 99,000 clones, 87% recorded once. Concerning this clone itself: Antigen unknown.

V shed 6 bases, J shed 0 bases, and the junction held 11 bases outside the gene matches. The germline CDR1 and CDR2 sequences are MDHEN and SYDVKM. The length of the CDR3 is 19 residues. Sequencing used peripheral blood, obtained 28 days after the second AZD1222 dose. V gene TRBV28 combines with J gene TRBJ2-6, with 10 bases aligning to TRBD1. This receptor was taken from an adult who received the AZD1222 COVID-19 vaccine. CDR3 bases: TGTGCCAGCAGCCCCCGATGGACAGGGGGGGACTCTGGGGCCAACGTCCTGACTTTC. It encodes CASSPRWTGGDSGANVLTF.